Shown below are 19 T cell receptor beta chains from a single sample sequenced in a study of cytomegalovirus exposure and HLA in healthy donors. Both 60 Vbeta primers and 13 Jbeta primers went into the PCR. This table comes from immunoSEQ multiplex PCR, and its TCRdb copy is limited to in-frame clones, with some not included. This sample has about 200,000 clones, with approximately 86% found just once. The sample comprised PBMCs. Receptors originate from a woman in her twenties or thirties in good health and CMV-seronegative.

The chain links TRBV7-2 to TRBJ2-1, with 16 bases aligning to TRBD2. Germline CDR1 reads SGHTA; CDR2 reads FQGNSA. CDR3 length: 15 amino acids. Unmatched junction bases numbered 3, after V lost 5 bases and J lost 8 bases. The CDR3 DNA reads TGTGCCAGCAGCCCGGGACTAGCGGGAGGGTATGAGCAGTTCTTC. This sequence encodes CASSPGLAGGYEQFF.

The chain is built from TRBV11-1 and TRBJ2-3, with D tentatively TRBD2 (6 bases). V shed 2 bases and J shed 1 base, with 13 bases lying between them. CDR1 and CDR2 from the germline V gene are SGHAT and FQDESV (reference sequence). The CDR3 totals 16 residues. The CDR3 DNA sequence: TGTGCCAGCAGCTTATTGAATGCGGGACGCACAGATACGCAGTATTTT. Its translation: CASSLLNAGRTDTQYF.

The chain recombines TRBV9 with TRBJ1-1; D unresolved. CDR3 length: 15 amino acids. Trimming stripped 0 bases from V and 4 bases from J, with 13 bases between. Germline lookup yields CDR1 SGDLS and CDR2 YYNGEE. CDR3 bases: TGTGCCAGCAGCGTAGATATCACCAGCGGCACTGAAGCTTTCTTT. Residues: CASSVDITSGTEAFF.

The chain is built from TRBV28 and TRBJ2-3; 7 bases line up with TRBD1. Germline lookup yields CDR1 MDHEN and CDR2 SYDVKM. Losses at the gene ends were 5 bases for V and 5 bases for J; bases not matched to a gene: 4. The CDR3 consists of 13 residues. This CDR3 reads CASSEHRGDTQYF. The CDR3 region has the DNA TGTGCCAGCAGTGAACACAGGGGAGATACGCAGTATTTT. The whole variable domain, remainder taken from reference TRBV28 and TRBJ2-3, is DVKVTQSSRYLVKRTGEKVFLECVQDMDHENMFWYRQDPGLGLRLIYFSYDVKMKEKGDIPEGYSVSREKKERFSLILESASTNQTSMYLCASSEHRGDTQYFGPGTRLTVL.

This clone was detected only once. The gene calls are TRBV5-6 and TRBJ2-1, with 11 positions matching TRBD1. With V trimmed by 0 bases and J by 2 bases, 1 base remained unmatched. CDR1 and CDR2 from the germline V gene are SGHDT and YYEEEE. This CDR3 has 16 amino acids. Here the CDR3 DNA reads TGTGCCAGCAGCTTGGGGACAGGGGGCACCTACAATGAGCAGTTCTTC. It specifies CASSLGTGGTYNEQFF.

This chain uses TRBV19 with TRBJ2-3; TRBD1 might be the D (6 bases). This CDR3 spans 14 amino acids. Germline V CDR1 and CDR2: LNHDA, SQIVND (reference sequence). The germline V and J ends were trimmed by 4 bases and 4 bases, with 12 bases remaining between them. CDR3 DNA: TGTGCCAGTAGTAAAGCAGGGGCCCCAGATACGCAGTATTTT. Its protein product is CASSKAGAPDTQYF.

The chain uses TRBV5-6 and TRBJ2-7; maybe TRBD1 (5 bases). CDR1 and CDR2 (germline): SGHDT, YYEEEE. This CDR3 has 13 amino acids. Trimming removed 2 bases at V and 6 bases at J, with 12 bases between. The CDR3 spells CASSFAGRTEQYF. The CDR3 bases are TGTGCCAGCAGCTTTGCAGGGCGGACCGAGCAGTACTTC.

The chain combines TRBV5-1 with TRBJ2-5; 8 nucleotides align to TRBD1. The V and J ends lost 4 bases and 5 bases, in that order; junction bases with no gene match: 7. The CDR3 runs 14 residues. The V gene's germline CDR1 is SGHRS and CDR2 YFSETQ. The CDR3 here is CASSPTTGGETQYF. CDR3 nucleotides: TGCGCCAGCAGCCCTACCACAGGGGGTGAGACCCAGTACTTC.

The rearrangement links TRBV2 to TRBJ1-5; the D gene is possibly TRBD1 (5 bases). V shed 3 bases and J shed 5 bases, with 8 bases lying between them. The CDR3 contains 13 residues. Looked up from germline, CDR1 is SNHLY and CDR2 is FYNNEI. The CDR3 DNA reads as TGTGCCAGCAGTGAGCGGGGCCATCAGCCCCAGCATTTT. This translates into CASSERGHQPQHF.

The genes are TRBV28 and TRBJ1-2, with TRBD1 identical over 7 bases. Trimming at V came to 4 bases and at J to 4 bases, leaving 3 bases not matched to a gene. CDR1 is MDHEN, CDR2 SYDVKM, per germline. The CDR3 runs to 13 residues. This CDR3 is CASSYRGGYGYTF. The CDR3 region has the DNA TGTGCCAGCAGTTACAGGGGTGGCTATGGCTACACCTTC.

The chain combines TRBV29-1 with TRBJ1-1; D is unresolved. Trimming left V 4 bases short and J 0 bases short, with 9 bases between. Germline V gene lookup returns CDR1 SQVTM and CDR2 ANQGSEA. The CDR3 has 13 amino acids. The CDR3: CSVGDNMNTEAFF. The CDR3 region has the DNA TGCAGCGTTGGCGACAACATGAACACTGAAGCTTTCTTT.

The V and J genes are TRBV29-1 and TRBJ2-1; possibly TRBD2 for D (6 bases). V was trimmed by 5 bases and J by 2 bases, leaving 22 bases between them. CDR1 SQVTM and CDR2 ANQGSEA come from the germline V gene. CDR3 length equals 17 residues. CDR3 sequence reads: CSVSGTFGLSTYNEQFF. The CDR3 DNA sequence: TGCAGCGTTTCCGGGACTTTCGGATTAAGTACCTACAATGAGCAGTTCTTC.

This sequence joins TRBV5-1 and TRBJ2-1; TRBD2 matches 10 bases. The germline gives CDR1 SGHRS, CDR2 YFSETQ. Trimming removed 2 bases from V and 5 bases from J; junction bases left unmatched: 7. The CDR3 covers 16 residues. The CDR3 region has the DNA TGCGCCAGCAGCTTAGCGGGAGGGCACATGGACAATGAGCAGTTCTTC. Protein sequence: CASSLAGGHMDNEQFF.

V is TRBV5-6 and J is TRBJ2-3; 7 bases map to TRBD2. Looked up from germline, CDR1 is SGHDT and CDR2 is YYEEEE. The CDR3 covers 15 residues. J gave up 4 bases and V 4 bases, and 9 bases lay outside the gene matches. The CDR3 reads CASSLGGNRADTQYF. The CDR3 bases are TGTGCCAGCAGCCTCGGGGGGAATCGGGCAGATACGCAGTATTTT.

The rearrangement joins TRBV18 to TRBJ2-1; TRBD1 aligns across 10 bases. From germline, CDR1 is KGHSH and CDR2 LQKENI. This CDR3 has 16 amino acids. The V and J ends lost 3 bases and 2 bases, in that order; junction bases with no gene match: 4. As DNA, the CDR3 is TGTGCCAGCTCACCTGGGACAGGGGCTACCTACAATGAGCAGTTCTTC. It is translated as CASSPGTGATYNEQFF.

The chain couples TRBV28 to TRBJ2-7; 9 bases agree with TRBD1. The junction had 2 bases not matched to a gene; V was cut back by 8 bases and J by 0 bases. The CDR3 sequence is 13 residues long. Looked up from germline, CDR1 is MDHEN and CDR2 is SYDVKM. The CDR3 coding sequence is TGTGCCAGCCTGACAGGGGGCTCCTACGAGCAGTACTTC. It encodes CASLTGGSYEQYF.

V usage is TRBV9 and J usage is TRBJ2-7, with 7 bases aligning to TRBD1. Germline V gives CDR1 SGDLS, CDR2 YYNGEE. The CDR3 has 14 residues. After removal of 4 bases from V and 6 bases from J, the junction contained 10 bases not matched to a gene. The CDR3 reads CASSPQTGLSEQYF. The CDR3 coding sequence is TGTGCCAGCAGCCCTCAGACAGGGTTAAGCGAGCAGTACTTC.

The V gene is TRBV15, the J gene TRBJ2-1, with 7 positions matching TRBD1. The germline V gene encodes CDR1 LNHNV and CDR2 YYDKDF (reference sequence). The CDR3 consists of 15 residues. The V segment lost 6 bases and the J segment 1 base; nucleotides outside the gene matches: 6. CDR3 bases: TGTGCCACCAGGCAAACAGGGGATTCCTACAATGAGCAGTTCTTC. This translates into CATRQTGDSYNEQFF.

This chain joins TRBV29-1 and TRBJ2-3; TRBD2 aligns across 7 bases. Per the germline V gene, CDR1 is SQVTM and CDR2 is ANQGSEA. CDR3 length equals 14 residues. V gave up 3 bases and J gave up 4 bases; unmatched junction bases: 7. CDR3 in DNA: TGCAGCGTTGATGAGGCGGGGGTAGCAGATACGCAGTATTTT. This encodes CSVDEAGVADTQYF.